These 20 T cell receptor beta chains share one sample of origin, sequenced in a study of T cells after yellow fever vaccination. MiXCR, applied by TCRdb to the 5' RACE reads, yields one record per CDR3 protein. The repertoire has 250,000 to 350,000 distinct CDR3 sequences, 3.5% to 4.5% of them found once; the top ten carry 15% to 20%. The sample in question was PBMCs, obtained 15 days after the yellow fever booster vaccination. These receptors all come from a man aged 18 to 30 who received the YFV17D yellow fever vaccine.

This clonotype was seen at least ten times. The genes are TRBV2 and TRBJ2-3; 7 bases are shared with TRBD1. The CDR3 sequence is 13 residues long. Germline CDR1 reads SNHLY; CDR2 reads FYNNEI. J lost 2 bases, V lost 8 bases, and 4 bases had no gene match. CDR3 protein: CASEQGFTDTQYF. The CDR3 bases are TGTGCCAGCGAACAGGGGTTCACAGATACGCAGTATTTT.

In its sample, this clonotype was seen many times. The chain carries TRBV29-1 and TRBJ2-5; no reliable D call. This CDR3 has 11 amino acids. CDR1 is SQVTM and CDR2 is ANQGSEA in the germline V gene. The germline V and J ends were trimmed by 4 bases and 2 bases, with 5 bases remaining between them. CDR3 sequence (DNA): TGCAGCGTTGCGTTTCAAGAGACCCAGTACTTC. Amino acid sequence: CSVAFQETQYF. The variable domain in full, with the rest retrieved from reference TRBV29-1 and TRBJ2-5, is SAVISQKPSRDICQRGTSLTIQCQVDSQVTMMFWYRQQPGQSLTLIATANQGSEATYESGFVIDKFPISRPNLTFSTLTVSNMSPEDSSIYLCSVAFQETQYFGPGTRLLVL.

This clonotype was picked up many times. The chain couples TRBV9 to TRBJ2-5; TRBD2 agrees at 8 bases. Germline V lookup: CDR1 SGDLS, CDR2 YYNGEE. The CDR3 runs to 14 residues. Germline trimming cut 3 bases from V and 2 bases from J; bases unmatched to any gene: 3. The CDR3 DNA sequence: TGTGCCAGCAGCGGCGTAGCGGGGCAAGAGACCCAGTACTTC. Residues: CASSGVAGQETQYF.

This clonotype occurred many times. The chain employs TRBV9 and TRBJ1-2; no firm D call. This CDR3 region has 14 residues. V dropped 4 bases and J dropped 2 bases, with 12 bases sitting between them. Germline V CDR1 and CDR2: SGDLS, YYNGEE. For the CDR3, the DNA is TGTGCCAGCAGCCCCCGTCCGGGGAACTATGGCTACACCTTC. Residues: CASSPRPGNYGYTF.

There are many counts of this clonotype. The chain couples TRBV12-3 or TRBV12-4 to TRBJ2-5, with 11 bases lining up with TRBD1. The CDR3 has 15 residues. The V segment lost 5 bases and the J segment 5 bases; nucleotides outside the gene matches: 7. The CDR3, as DNA: TGTGCCAGCAGTGGACGGACAGGGGGCCGGGAGACCCAGTACTTC. Its protein product is CASSGRTGGRETQYF.

The sample holds many counts of this clonotype. The rearrangement uses TRBV4-2 and TRBJ2-1, with TRBD1 identical over 9 bases. Germline CDR1 is LGHNA and CDR2 is YNFKEQ. With 4 bases clipped from V and 5 bases from J, the junction kept 9 bases outside the gene matches. CDR3 length: 16 residues. The DNA of the CDR3 is TGTGCCAGCAGCCTCGGTTCGGGACAGGGACACAATGAGCAGTTCTTC. Its protein product is CASSLGSGQGHNEQFF.

This clonotype was seen more than once but under ten times. V and J are TRBV4-2 and TRBJ1-1; the match to TRBD1 covers 9 bases. With 0 bases clipped from V and 1 base from J, the junction kept 6 bases outside the gene matches. CDR3 length: 17 residues. Germline V lookup: CDR1 LGHNA, CDR2 YNFKEQ. The CDR3 bases are TGTGCCAGCAGCCAAGACCCCCTGACAGGGGGGAACACTGAAGCTTTCTTT. Encoded protein: CASSQDPLTGGNTEAFF.

This clonotype was counted at least ten times. For the CDR3, the DNA is TGTGCCACCGCGGCGGGACAGGGGAGGTCAGATACGCAGTATTTT. Translated: CATAAGQGRSDTQYF. The chain links TRBV24-1 to TRBJ2-3, with 10 nucleotides matching TRBD1. There are 15 residues in the CDR3. The germline V gene encodes CDR1 KGHDR and CDR2 SFDVKD. V lost 9 bases to trimming and J lost 4 bases; unmatched junction nucleotides: 9.

The table lists this clonotype with many counts. This chain links TRBV6-1 with TRBJ2-3; 15 positions match TRBD2. The trim removed 8 bases at V and 6 bases at J, leaving 6 bases unmatched. Germline V lookup: CDR1 MNHNS, CDR2 SASEGT. This CDR3 spans 15 amino acids. The CDR3 nucleotides read TGTGCCAGCTTGGGGACTAGCGGGGGGCTGGATACGCAGTATTTT. This codes for CASLGTSGGLDTQYF.

This clonotype appeared a few times. This chain joins TRBV20-1 and TRBJ1-6; a weak D match, TRBD1 (5 bases). V lost 3 bases and J 9 bases, leaving 12 bases between the germline ends. Germline CDR1 DFQATT, CDR2 SNEGSKA (reference sequence). The CDR3 runs 13 residues. The CDR3 DNA sequence: TGCAGTGCTAGGACCCAAGGGGTTTCACCCCTCCACTTT. Its protein is CSARTQGVSPLHF.

This clonotype turned up a few times. The chain combines TRBV12-3 or TRBV12-4 with TRBJ2-6, with D perhaps matching TRBD2 (6 bases). With 7 bases removed from V and 12 bases from J, the gap between germline ends came to 10 bases. This CDR3 has 11 amino acids. The chain's CDR3 is CASTVGLVLTF. CDR3 coding DNA: TGTGCCAGCACCGTGGGACTCGTCCTGACTTTC.

There are a few counts of this clonotype. The CDR3 DNA is TGTGCCAGCAGCTTAATTCAGGGTGGGGGCGAGCAGTACGTC. Protein: CASSLIQGGGEQYV. The V call is TRBV7-8, the J call TRBJ2-7; D is perhaps TRBD1 or TRBD2 (5 bases each). Trimming removed 2 bases at V and 6 bases at J, with 14 bases between. Germline loops: CDR1 SGHVS, CDR2 FQNEAQ. The length of the CDR3 is 14 residues.

This clonotype was observed a handful of times. The rearrangement uses TRBV15 and TRBJ1-3; no definite D call. The germline V gene encodes CDR1 LNHNV and CDR2 YYDKDF (reference sequence). The V end was cut by 2 bases, the J end by 4 bases, with 12 bases between. The CDR3 is made up of 15 amino acids. DNA for the CDR3: TGTGCCACCAGCAGACCCTCCAACCACGGAAACACCATATATTTT. Amino acid sequence: CATSRPSNHGNTIYF. The whole variable domain, filled in from reference TRBV15 and TRBJ1-3, reads DAMVIQNPRYQVTQFGKPVTLSCSQTLNHNVMYWYQQKSSQAPKLLFHYYDKDFNNEADTPDNFQSRRPNTSFCFLDIRSPGLGDTAMYLCATSRPSNHGNTIYFGEGSWLTVV.

V gene TRBV28 combines with J gene TRBJ2-7; 12 bases are shared with TRBD2. The CDR3 is 15 amino acids. V dropped 4 bases and J dropped 0; count of bases not matched to a gene: 1. Germline V lookup: CDR1 MDHEN, CDR2 SYDVKM. The CDR3 loop is CASSSGLAGSYEQYV. CDR3 coding DNA: TGTGCCAGCAGTTCGGGACTAGCGGGCTCCTACGAGCAGTACGTC.

This clonotype was seen at least ten times. This sequence joins TRBV5-1 and TRBJ2-5; tentatively, D is TRBD2 (6 bases). V lost 0 bases and J lost 3, with 15 bases in between. This CDR3 contains 16 residues. CDR1 SGHRS and CDR2 YFSETQ come from the germline V gene. CDR3 sequence: CASSLAPGLAEETQYF. The CDR3 DNA follows: TGCGCCAGCAGCTTGGCTCCTGGATTAGCGGAAGAGACCCAGTACTTC. The full variable domain, in which reference TRBV5-1 and TRBJ2-5 provide the parts outside the CDR3, is KAGVTQTPRYLIKTRGQQVTLSCSPISGHRSVSWYQQTPGQGLQFLFEYFSETQRNKGNFPGRFSGRQFSNSRSEMNVSTLELGDSALYLCASSLAPGLAEETQYFGPGTRLLVL.

This clonotype was seen at least ten times. This chain joins TRBV6-5 and TRBJ2-2; TRBD2 agrees at 8 bases. Looked up from germline, CDR1 is MNHEY and CDR2 is SVGAGI. V gave up 4 bases and J gave up 2 bases; unmatched junction bases: 3. The CDR3 has 15 amino acids. CDR3 coding DNA: TGTGCCAGCAGTTCGGGGGGGGTAAACACCGGGGAGCTGTTTTTT. Translation: CASSSGGVNTGELFF.

This clonotype appeared many times. Here the CDR3 DNA reads TGTGCCAGCCAGCTAGCTAGCGGGGTCTACAATGAGCAGTTCTTC. It encodes CASQLASGVYNEQFF. The genes are TRBV2 and TRBJ2-1, with 9 nucleotides matching TRBD2. The germline CDR1 and CDR2 sequences are SNHLY and FYNNEI. This CDR3 is 15 amino acids long. Trimming removed 8 bases from V and 3 bases from J; junction bases left unmatched: 8.

The sample holds a few counts of this clonotype. The chain employs TRBV12-5 and TRBJ1-1; D gene ambiguous. The V end was cut by 6 bases, the J end by 4 bases, with 6 bases between. Germline V gene data show CDR1 as LGHNT and CDR2 as FRNRAP. This CDR3 region has 11 residues. In DNA form, the CDR3 reads TGTGCTAGTGGACTTGGCACTGAAGCTTTCTTT. It yields the protein CASGLGTEAFF.

V and J are TRBV6-6 and TRBJ1-2; TRBD1 might be the D (6 bases). The germline gives CDR1 MNHNY, CDR2 SVGAGI (reference sequence). The CDR3 runs to 11 residues. Trimming removed 7 bases from V and 10 bases from J, with 13 bases in between. CDR3 loop: CASKGGGDYTF. For the CDR3, the DNA is TGTGCCAGCAAGGGAGGGGGAGACTACACCTTC.

This clonotype came up many times. The V and J genes are TRBV7-6 and TRBJ2-7; weak D call: TRBD1 (6 bases). Germline-derived CDR1 and CDR2 are SGHVS and FNYEAQ. Trimming stripped 2 bases from V and 2 bases from J, with 16 bases between. This CDR3 contains 16 residues. In DNA form, the CDR3 reads TGTGCCAGCAGCTTACGTTCAGGGGCCGGGACCTACGAGCAGTACTTC. Amino acid sequence: CASSLRSGAGTYEQYF.